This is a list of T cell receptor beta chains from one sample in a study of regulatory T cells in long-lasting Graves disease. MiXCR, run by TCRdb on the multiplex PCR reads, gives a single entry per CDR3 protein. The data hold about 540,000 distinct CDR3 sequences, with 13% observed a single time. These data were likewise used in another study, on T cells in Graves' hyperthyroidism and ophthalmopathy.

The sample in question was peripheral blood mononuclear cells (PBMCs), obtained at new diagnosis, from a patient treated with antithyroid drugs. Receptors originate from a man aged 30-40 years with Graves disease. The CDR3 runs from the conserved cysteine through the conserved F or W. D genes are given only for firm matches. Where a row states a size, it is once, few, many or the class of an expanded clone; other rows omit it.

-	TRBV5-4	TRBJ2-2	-	TGTGCCAGCAGCTTTCAGACCGGGGAGCTGTTTTTT	CASSFQTGELFF
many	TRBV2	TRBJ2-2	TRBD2	TGTGCCAGCGCCCGAACTAGCGGGAGAAACACCGGGGAGCTGTTTTTT	CASARTSGRNTGELFF
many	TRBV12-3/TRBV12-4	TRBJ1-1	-	TGTGCCAGCAGTCAGGGAGGGGGGGCTGAAGCTTTCTTT	CASSQGGGAEAFF
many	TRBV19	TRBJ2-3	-	TGTGCCAGTAGTGCGACTTGGAGAGATACGCAGTATTTT	CASSATWRDTQYF
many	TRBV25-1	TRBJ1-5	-	TGTGCCAGCAGTGCAGCCAATCAGCCCCAGCATTTT	CASSAANQPQHF
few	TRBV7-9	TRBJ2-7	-	TGTGCCACCCGTTATAACTACGAGCAGTACTTC	CATRYNYEQYF
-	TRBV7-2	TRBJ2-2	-	TGTGCCAGCAGTCTTACTTCACATGGGAAAAGACGGGAGCTGTTTTTT	CASSLTSHGKRRELFF
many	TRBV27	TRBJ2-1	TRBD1	TGTGCCAGCAGTGACCTCGGGACAGGGTACAATGAGCAGTTCTTC	CASSDLGTGYNEQFF
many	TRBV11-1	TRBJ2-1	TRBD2	TGTGCCAGCAGATTTAGCGGGAGCAATTTGAATGAGCAGTTCTTC	CASRFSGSNLNEQFF
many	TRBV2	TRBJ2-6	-	TGTGCCAGCAGACGGACAACCGTGTCGGGGGCCAACGTCCTGACTTTC	CASRRTTVSGANVLTF
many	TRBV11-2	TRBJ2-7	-	TGTGCCAGCAGCCCAGTCGCCGGACCCAGTTCCTACGAGCAGTACTTC	CASSPVAGPSSYEQYF
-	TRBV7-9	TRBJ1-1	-	TGTGCCAGCCGACGGGCGGCAAGTAAAATGGGGAACACTGAAGCTTTCTTT	CASRRAASKMGNTEAFF
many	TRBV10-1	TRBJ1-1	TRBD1	TGCGCCAGCAGTGACGACAGGGTGAACACTGAAGCTTTCTTT	CASSDDRVNTEAFF
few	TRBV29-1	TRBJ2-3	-	TGCAGCGTTGTAGGGTTTAGCACAGATACGCAGTATTTT	CSVVGFSTDTQYF
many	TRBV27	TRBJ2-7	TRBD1	TGTGCCAGCAGTTTATTTGGCAGGGGGCTTGACGAGCAGTACTTC	CASSLFGRGLDEQYF
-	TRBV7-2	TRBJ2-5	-	TGTGCCAGCAGCTTAGGCGGGAAGGGGCGTGAGACCCAGTACTTC	CASSLGGKGRETQYF
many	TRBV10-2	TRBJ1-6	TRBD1	TGCGCCAGCAGTGGACAGGGGGTCGTAAATTCACCCCTCCACTTT	CASSGQGVVNSPLHF
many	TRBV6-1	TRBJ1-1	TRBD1	TGTGCCAGCGGGACCGGGACAGTGGCCTCTGAAGCTTTCTTT	CASGTGTVASEAFF
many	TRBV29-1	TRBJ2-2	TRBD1	TGCAGCGTCCTAAGGCAGGGGGCGACCGGGGAGCTGTTTTTT	CSVLRQGATGELFF
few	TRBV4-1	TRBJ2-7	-	TGCGCCAGCAGCCATTATCAGGGGAACGAGCAGTACTTC	CASSHYQGNEQYF